This T cell receptor (beta chain) derives from a study of T cell repertoires in cytomegalovirus infection. Study overall: Recently identified HLA-C-restricted and well-studied HLA-B-restricted CMV epitopes were used. Carrying CMV and the relevant HLA type showed in public TCR beta signatures.

Using its own MiXCR run on the reads, TCRdb lists one record per CDR3 protein. The sample shows some 800,000 distinct CDR3 sequences, around a third of them seen only once. Germline V gives CDR1 MNHEY, CDR2 SVGEGT. V dropped 2 bases and J dropped 0; count of bases not matched to a gene: 10. The CDR3 covers 18 residues. Comment on this clonotype: Its antigen is undetermined.

Study outcomes and limitations: Summed public TCR beta family frequency identified CMV carriers bearing the relevant HLA. Clonotype analysis showed dominance of the ex vivo response by HLA-C-restricted CMV-specific TCR beta clonotypes.

The sequences come from cultured CD8+ T cells from PBMCs, collected from culture after CMV antigen stimulation. The chain recombines TRBV6-2 or TRBV6-3 with TRBJ1-5; 7 positions agree with TRBD1. This receptor was obtained from a human donor in good health (CMV status not recorded). Some clones in this sample may be carry-over from other donors' samples. This CDR3 is CASSYLYGTAYSNQPQHF. The DNA for the CDR3 is TGTGCCAGCAGTTACCTTTACGGGACAGCCTATAGCAATCAGCCCCAGCATTTT.